This T cell receptor (beta chain) was sequenced during a study of shared clonotypes between healthy human individuals. The wider study: CD4 naive and CD4 memory each took three plates per donor, while CD8 naive took two and CD8 memory one. Study outcomes and limitations: Across a handful of donors, naive CD4 shared roughly 5.2%, naive CD8 3.5% to 4%, memory CD4 roughly 2.5%, memory CD8 about 0.38%. Sequencing depth was a factor that was expected to affect clonotype sharing among donors.

With respect to this clone: Its antigen is as yet unknown. Other DNA variants within this sample encode the same CDR3.

Some clones are missing from TCRdb's copy, which holds only in-frame ones; the method was immunoSEQ multiplex PCR. The table lists roughly 1 million clones, around three quarters of them singletons. The investigators split CD4+ cells into a CD45RA+ naive subset and a CD45RA-negative memory subset. What was sequenced was memory CD4+ T cells from PBMCs. The subset denotes: CD45RA-negative fraction. The source is a young man in good health. Some clones in this sample may be carry-over from other donors' samples.

In DNA, the CDR3 is TGCGCCAGCAGCCTATCGGGGGTAAGCAATCAGCCCCAGCATTTT. Its protein product is CASSLSGVSNQPQHF. The chain carries TRBV5-1 and TRBJ1-5, with D perhaps TRBD1 (5 bases). Trimming removed 4 bases at V and 1 base at J, with 12 bases between. Germline lookup yields CDR1 SGHRS and CDR2 YFSETQ. The CDR3 length is 15 residues.